This is a list of T cell receptor beta chains from one sample in a study of T cells expressing NK-cell markers. TCRdb derives one entry per CDR3 protein from the 5' RACE reads, leaving out DNA. This sample lists hundreds of thousands of distinct CDR3 sequences; its ten largest clones have 5.2%. Sequencing was done on a sample of blood T cells: a sorted CD56 or NKG2C T cell subset, CD4+ or CD8+ T cells, or bulk PBMC T cells (not recorded which). Receptors were obtained from a man aged 18 to 70 in good health. The CDR3 runs from the conserved cysteine through the conserved F or W.

>TRBV4-1|TRBJ2-7
CASSPTPGSAAFGYEQYF
>TRBV5-1|TRBJ2-1
CASRTSGDPYNEQFF
>TRBV19|TRBJ1-1
CASSTGTGRLREAFF
>TRBV20-1|TRBJ1-5
CSARISNQPQHF
>TRBV11-2|TRBJ1-1
CASRTRQGGTEAFF
>TRBV6-4|TRBJ2-3
CASSDSGASTDTQYF
>TRBV5-6|TRBJ1-5
CASSLVGRVQPQHF
>TRBV5-1|TRBJ2-7
CASRGVTSEQYF
>TRBV30|TRBJ1-1
CAWSNTPGQHTEAFF
>TRBV7-9|TRBJ2-7
CASSPLRTGGASFEQYF
>TRBV3-1|TRBJ1-2
CASSPRTRTGIDGYTF
>TRBV4-2|TRBJ1-1
CASSQDRQGTTEAFF
>TRBV10-3|TRBJ2-3
CAISEPIGGAATQYF
>TRBV27|TRBJ1-2
CASRNRDIGNYGYTF
>TRBV19|TRBJ2-7
CASTQAGTSYEQYF
>TRBV6-2/TRBV6-3|TRBJ1-5
CASSLQDYSNQPQHF
>TRBV6-1|TRBJ2-7
CASSGVPSLEQYF
>TRBV11-1|TRBJ2-7
CASSPRGQGASGLYEQYF
>TRBV3-1|TRBJ2-5
CASSQDPRTSGAKTQYF
>TRBV10-3|TRBJ2-5
CAISARQGETQYF
>TRBV5-1|TRBJ1-1
CASSLVFLQNTEAFF
>TRBV4-1|TRBJ2-2
CASSQGETLNTGELFF
>TRBV24-1|TRBJ2-7
CATSDNAREWYF